What follows are 27 T cell receptor beta chains derived from one specimen sequenced in a study of CXCR3-negative and CXCR3-positive naive CD8 T cells. 5' RACE with UMI labels generated the TRB cDNA libraries. Using the 5' RACE reads, TCRdb records one entry per CDR3 protein without DNA. The sample spans tens of thousands of distinct CDR3 sequences; the ten largest clones claim 1.5% to 2%. What was sequenced was naive CXCR3- CD8+ T cells from blood. This sample's subset: CD45RO-CCR7+CD27+CD95- naive CD8+ T cells lacking CXCR3 (TNR3-). Every receptor here comes from a human donor in good health. Some clones in this sample may be carry-over from other donors' samples.

This chain joins TRBV29-1 and TRBJ2-1; TCRdb gives TRBD1 as the D gene, but with no DNA this cannot be confirmed. Looked up from germline, CDR1 is SQVTM and CDR2 is ANQGSEA. This CDR3 is built from 15 residues. CDR3 residues: CSVAPGGGAYNEQFF.

The rearrangement joins TRBV28 to TRBJ2-5; the TCRdb D gene call, TRBD1, has no DNA to confirm it. Germline values: CDR1 MDHEN, CDR2 SYDVKM. The CDR3 has 16 residues. CDR3 amino acids: CASSSTSGQLQETQYF.

The chain uses TRBV28 and TRBJ2-5. The CDR3 is 13 amino acids. Germline CDR1 reads MDHEN; CDR2 reads SYDVKM. The CDR3 loop is CASSLALGETQYF.

This rearrangement joins TRBV11-3 to TRBJ2-5; as DNA is missing, the TRBD1 call by TCRdb cannot be tested. Per the germline V gene, CDR1 is SGHNT and CDR2 is YENEEA. The CDR3 covers 13 residues. The CDR3 region is CSSSPGQGETQYF.

This rearrangement joins TRBV29-1 to TRBJ2-1; absent DNA, TCRdb's TRBD1 call cannot be checked. The CDR3 length is 12 residues. Germline V lookup: CDR1 SQVTM, CDR2 ANQGSEA. CDR3 in amino acids: CIATGNELEQFF.

The V and J genes are TRBV11-3 and TRBJ2-3; TCRdb proposes TRBD2, but this gene call is untestable without DNA. There are 15 residues in the CDR3. The V gene's germline CDR1 is SGHNT and CDR2 YENEEA. CDR3 sequence: CASSPAGGPTDTQYF. Filled out from reference TRBV11-3 and TRBJ2-3, the complete variable domain reads EAGVVQSPRYKIIEKKQPVAFWCNPISGHNTLYWYLQNLGQGPELLIRYENEEAVDDSQLPKDRFSAERLKGVDSTLKIQPAELGDSAVYLCASSPAGGPTDTQYFGPGTRLTVL.

The rearrangement uses TRBV5-1 and TRBJ1-1; TCRdb names TRBD1, which stays unverified in the absence of DNA. Germline assignment: CDR1 SGHRS and CDR2 YFSETQ. This CDR3 region has 15 residues. CDR3 amino acids: CASSGADRVGTEAFF.

J is TRBJ2-1 and V is TRBV7-9. Germline lookup yields CDR1 SEHNR and CDR2 FQNEAQ (reference sequence). The CDR3 runs 15 residues. CDR3 amino acids: CASSRPGSSYNEQFF.

The V call is TRBV29-1, the J call TRBJ1-1; TCRdb's D call, TRBD1, is unchecked because there is no DNA. The germline V gene has CDR1 SQVTM and CDR2 ANQGSEA. The CDR3 is 14 residues long. CDR3: CSVEDYRSITEAFF.

The CDR3 sequence is CASSLAGGNQETQYF. The chain links TRBV7-8 to TRBJ2-5; TCRdb selects TRBD1, and the lack of DNA leaves this call unchecked. Germline lookup yields CDR1 SGHVS and CDR2 FQNEAQ. The CDR3 consists of 15 residues.

J is TRBJ2-1 and V is TRBV3-1. This CDR3 is 16 amino acids long. Germline-derived CDR1 and CDR2 are LGHDT and YNNKEL (reference sequence). The CDR3 loop is CASSPVQSPRVNEQFF.

J is TRBJ2-7 and V is TRBV20-1; no DNA is available, so the TRBD2 call from TCRdb remains unchecked. This CDR3 contains 13 residues. Germline values: CDR1 DFQATT, CDR2 SNEGSKA (reference sequence). The chain's CDR3 is CSAAGDSAYEQYF.

The gene calls are TRBV29-1 and TRBJ1-1; TCRdb returns TRBD1, unconfirmable since there is no DNA. Germline CDR1 and CDR2: SQVTM and ANQGSEA. The CDR3 contains 19 residues. The CDR3: CSVEDSGGNIWGLNTEAFF.

The rearrangement joins TRBV10-3 to TRBJ2-7; TCRdb's D gene call, TRBD1, goes unchecked for lack of DNA. Germline CDR1 and CDR2: ENHRY and SYGVKD. The CDR3 has 15 amino acids. CDR3 sequence: CAIRADGWGDYEQYF.

The rearrangement links TRBV12-3 or TRBV12-4 to TRBJ2-5; without DNA, the TCRdb call of TRBD2 cannot be checked. The CDR3 runs to 15 residues. The CDR3 sequence is CASSLGLAGYETQYF.

V usage is TRBV12-3 or TRBV12-4 and J usage is TRBJ1-2. This CDR3 contains 13 residues. The chain's CDR3 is CASSWDLNYGYTF.

The chain couples TRBV11-1 to TRBJ1-2; TCRdb outputs TRBD1, but without DNA this stays unchecked. The CDR3 loop spans 14 amino acids. Per germline, CDR1 SGHAT and CDR2 FQDESV (reference sequence). The CDR3 region is CASSAGQSNYGYTF.

This chain connects TRBV28 to TRBJ2-7; TCRdb designates TRBD2, a call that cannot be tested without DNA. The CDR3 contains 17 residues. In germline, CDR1 is MDHEN, CDR2 SYDVKM. This CDR3 reads CASSFGSGWLSSYEQYF.

The chain employs TRBV27 and TRBJ2-7; the D call from TCRdb, TRBD1, cannot be confirmed without DNA. The CDR3 contains 20 residues. The germline gives CDR1 MNHEY, CDR2 SMNVEV (reference sequence). This CDR3 reads CASSPTLPGTGGRSSYEQYF.

The chain links TRBV21-1 to TRBJ1-1. TRBV21-1 is designated a pseudogene. This CDR3 has 17 residues. CDR3 sequence reads: CASSKVTASKINTEAFF.

The chain joins TRBV28 to TRBJ2-7; the D gene TCRdb calls, TRBD2, cannot be checked with no DNA. CDR1 is MDHEN, CDR2 SYDVKM, per germline. CDR3 length equals 17 residues. CDR3 region: CASSRLAGAFGAYEQYF.

This chain uses TRBV19 with TRBJ2-1. Looked up from germline, CDR1 is LNHDA and CDR2 is SQIVND (reference sequence). This CDR3 comprises 14 residues. CDR3: CASSIFQSYNEQFF.

The chain uses TRBV5-1 and TRBJ2-1; the D call of TRBD2 rests on TCRdb alone, since no DNA is present to check it. This CDR3 region has 16 residues. The V gene's germline CDR1 is SGHRS and CDR2 YFSETQ. CDR3 sequence: CASSLALAGDTNEQFF.

The V and J genes are TRBV29-1 and TRBJ1-1. The V gene's germline CDR1 is SQVTM and CDR2 ANQGSEA. The CDR3 contains 13 residues. The CDR3 is CSVEPSASTEAFF.

This chain connects TRBV7-6 to TRBJ2-7; TCRdb's D call of TRBD1 is untestable without DNA. Germline CDR1 and CDR2: SGHVS and FNYEAQ. The length of the CDR3 is 14 residues. The CDR3 loop reads CASSSGDRSYEQYF.

The CDR3: CASSLSGGAGETQYF. This chain joins TRBV7-7 and TRBJ2-5; the D gene TCRdb calls, TRBD1, cannot be checked with no DNA. The CDR3 runs to 15 residues. CDR1 is SSHAT and CDR2 is FNYEAQ in the germline V gene (reference sequence).

J is TRBJ2-1 and V is TRBV7-9; the TRBD1 assignment by TCRdb is unverifiable without DNA. CDR1 and CDR2 from the germline V gene are SEHNR and FQNEAQ (reference sequence). There are 14 residues in the CDR3. Here the CDR3 reads CASSKPGQGNEQFF.